The 11 T cell receptor beta chains reported below all come from one sample, sequenced in a study of T cells in Graves' hyperthyroidism and ophthalmopathy. Amplified regions were TCR beta CDR3 sequences from RNA transcripts. HTBI primers were the set used in a first-round RT-PCR of the TCR CDR3. Each CDR3 protein is one row after TCRdb ran MiXCR on the multiplex PCR reads. The sample gives a few hundred thousand distinct CDR3 sequences, less than 15% of which show up once; around 14% is in the top ten. Sequenced sample: blood. The receptor source for this set is a woman between 40 and 50 years old with Graves' hyperthyroidism.

This clonotype was seen repeatedly, ten times or more. The chain uses TRBV5-5 and TRBJ2-7; TRBD1 aligns across 10 bases. After removal of 6 bases from V and 5 bases from J, the junction contained 8 bases not matched to a gene. CDR3 length equals 14 residues. Germline V CDR1 and CDR2: SGHKS, YYEKEE (reference sequence). The DNA of the CDR3 is TGTGCCAGCACGATCCGGGACAGGGGTGACGAGCAGTACTTC. It is translated as CASTIRDRGDEQYF.

This clonotype was seen many times. The chain employs TRBV7-3 and TRBJ2-1; 9 nucleotides line up with TRBD2. Germline-derived CDR1 and CDR2 are SGHTA and FQGTGA. V was clipped by 5 bases and J by 4 bases; unmatched bases: 9. This CDR3 region has 16 residues. For the CDR3, the DNA is TGTGCCAGCAGCCAAGGGGCTAGCGGGATGTACAATGAGCAGTTCTTC. This encodes CASSQGASGMYNEQFF.

The V call is TRBV12-3 or TRBV12-4, the J call TRBJ1-3, with D possibly TRBD1 on 5 matching bases. CDR3 length equals 17 residues. V lost 2 bases, J lost 4 bases, and 18 bases lay in between. CDR3 residues: CASSLLGAGGRGNTIYF. Here the CDR3 DNA reads TGTGCCAGCAGTTTATTAGGGGCGGGGGGACGGGGAAACACCATATATTTT.

This clonotype appeared a few times. The chain links TRBV28 to TRBJ1-3, with TRBD1 as a possible D gene (5 bases). The CDR3 has 13 amino acids. Trimming removed 8 bases at V and 3 bases at J, with 11 bases between. Germline V gene lookup returns CDR1 MDHEN and CDR2 SYDVKM. The CDR3 bases are TGTGCCAGCGCCTCAGGGAATGGAAACACCATATATTTT. Translated: CASASGNGNTIYF. The full variable domain, its missing parts supplied by reference TRBV28 and TRBJ1-3, is DVKVTQSSRYLVKRTGEKVFLECVQDMDHENMFWYRQDPGLGLRLIYFSYDVKMKEKGDIPEGYSVSREKKERFSLILESASTNQTSMYLCASASGNGNTIYFGEGSWLTVV.

This clonotype was counted a few times. The J gene is TRBJ2-5, the V gene TRBV28; a possible D gene is TRBD2 (5 bases). Trimming left V 10 bases short and J 1 base short, with 16 bases between. The V gene's germline CDR1 is MDHEN and CDR2 SYDVKM. The CDR3 totals 14 residues. The CDR3 coding sequence is TGTGCCACCCTGGGAGTGGAGTTCCAAGAGACCCAGTACTTC. Translating gives CATLGVEFQETQYF.

The chain employs TRBV29-1 and TRBJ2-2; D remains unclear. Germline V CDR1 and CDR2: SQVTM, ANQGSEA. Trimming stripped 4 bases from V and 1 base from J, with 4 bases between. This CDR3 is built from 12 residues. Written as DNA, the CDR3 is TGCAGCGTTGTTTGGAACACCGGGGAGCTGTTTTTT. It specifies CSVVWNTGELFF.

This clonotype was seen only once. This sequence joins TRBV3-1 and TRBJ1-3; D remains unclear. Germline CDR1 LGHDT, CDR2 YNNKEL (reference sequence). This CDR3 region has 16 residues. Trimming took off 1 base at V and 0 bases at J, with 10 bases between the two ends. CDR3 nucleotides: TGTGCCAGCAGCCAAGTTCACAGCCGCTCTGGAAACACCATATATTTT. This codes for CASSQVHSRSGNTIYF.

The sample holds many counts of this clonotype. The V call is TRBV10-3, the J call TRBJ2-5, with TRBD1 matching 8 bases. V lost 9 bases and J lost 2; bases outside the gene matches: 8. Germline CDR1 is ENHRY and CDR2 is SYGVKD. CDR3 size: 14 residues. CDR3 loop: CAIRQGTLQETQYF. In DNA form, the CDR3 reads TGTGCCATAAGACAGGGGACTTTACAAGAGACCCAGTACTTC.

With regard to this clonotype: This could be a read error, since a much larger clone is one nucleotide away. The chain carries TRBV18 and TRBJ2-1, with D maybe TRBD2 (6 bases). The CDR3 spans 17 residues. CDR1 KGHSH and CDR2 LQKENI come from the germline V gene. The V end lost 6 bases, the J end lost 4 bases, and 22 bases lay between the germline ends. CDR3 sequence reads: CASSSPGPGDGYNEQFF. The CDR3, as DNA: TGTGCCAGCTCGTCCCCGGGGCCGGGAGACGGGTACAATGAGCAGTTCTTC.

This sequence joins TRBV2 and TRBJ1-3; 10 bases are shared with TRBD1. The germline V gene has CDR1 SNHLY and CDR2 FYNNEI. There are 16 residues in the CDR3. V shed 6 bases and J 5 bases; nucleotides not matched to a gene: 10. CDR3 protein: CASSSGTGELRNTIYF. CDR3 coding DNA: TGTGCCAGCAGCTCCGGGACAGGGGAGTTGAGAAACACCATATATTTT. The full variable domain, with the rest looked up from reference TRBV2 and TRBJ1-3, is EPEVTQTPSHQVTQMGQEVILRCVPISNHLYFYWYRQILGQKVEFLVSFYNNEISEKSEIFDDQFSVERPDGSNFTLKIRSTKLEDSAMYFCASSSGTGELRNTIYFGEGSWLTVV.

This clonotype has a count of ten or more. The chain joins TRBV5-1 to TRBJ2-1, with 7 nucleotides matching TRBD2. This CDR3 contains 15 residues. Trimming at V came to 0 bases and at J to 7 bases, leaving 7 bases not matched to a gene. Per the germline V gene, CDR1 is SGHRS and CDR2 is YFSETQ. CDR3 protein: CASSLDRASGNEQFF. Written as DNA, the CDR3 is TGCGCCAGCAGCTTGGATCGCGCTAGCGGAAATGAGCAGTTCTTC.